Listed here are 30 T cell receptor beta chains from one sample, sequenced in a study of blood T cells in healthy people across ages. Next came a second PCR, run for about 6 to 11 cycles, which used a sample-barcoded 5' primer along with a J-beta primer mix. One entry per CDR3 protein results from TCRdb running MiXCR on the 5' RACE reads. The profile shows about 1.6 million distinct CDR3 sequences, about 32% of them singletons. Sequencing used blood. The source of these receptors is a woman aged 30 to 39 in good health.

This chain links TRBV20-1 with TRBJ1-6, with 9 bases aligning to TRBD1. The CDR3 runs to 15 residues. The germline V gene encodes CDR1 DFQATT and CDR2 SNEGSKA (reference sequence). J was trimmed by 13 bases and V by 0 bases; bases with no gene match: 10. CDR3 sequence: CSAREPGQGTGPLHF. The CDR3 DNA reads as TGCAGTGCTAGAGAGCCCGGACAGGGGACAGGCCCCCTCCACTTT.

This clonotype was seen ten or more times. V and J are TRBV7-2 and TRBJ2-3, with D perhaps TRBD1 (5 bases). Germline CDR1 SGHTA, CDR2 FQGNSA. The CDR3 is made up of 14 amino acids. V was shortened by 5 bases and J by 1 base, with 10 bases between the two germline ends. The CDR3 is CASSPQGGTDTQYF. CDR3 sequence (DNA): TGTGCCAGCAGCCCCCAGGGCGGCACAGATACGCAGTATTTT.

For this clonotype: This may be a read error, as it is one base from a much larger clone. This chain uses TRBV5-6 with TRBJ2-5; unclear D gene. The J call may be mistaken, given a closer DNA end match to TRBJ2-7. Looked up from germline, CDR1 is SGHDT and CDR2 is YYEEEE. The CDR3 is 10 amino acids. The CDR3 here is CTSSFYEQYF. The DNA of the CDR3 is TGTACCAGCAGCTTCTACGAGCAGTACTTC.

Regarding this clonotype: The junction and the germline gene differ at one end; a read error may be behind it. This rearrangement joins TRBV4-1 to TRBJ2-5, with 7 bases identical to TRBD2. The V gene's germline CDR1 is MGHRA and CDR2 YSYEKL. This CDR3 region has 16 residues. The DNA for the CDR3 is TGCGCCAGCAGCCAAGATGGTCGTCCGGGGGGAGAGACCCGGTACTTC. Its translation: CASSQDGRPGGETRYF.

The chain is built from TRBV20-1 and TRBJ2-1, with D hard to call. V was shortened by 3 bases and J by 3 bases, with 12 bases between the two germline ends. The CDR3 contains 14 residues. Germline assignment: CDR1 DFQATT and CDR2 SNEGSKA (reference sequence). The DNA for the CDR3 is TGCAGTGCTAGTCAGGCGGTAGACTACAATGAGCAGTTCTTC. It codes for CSASQAVDYNEQFF.

This clonotype was observed a few times. The chain has TRBV3-1 and TRBJ1-1; D is ambiguous. The germline V gene has CDR1 LGHDT and CDR2 YNNKEL (reference sequence). This CDR3 is built from 12 residues. Trimming removed 2 bases at V and 11 bases at J, with 12 bases between. CDR3 region: CASSQPMRPAFF. The CDR3 nucleotides are TGTGCCAGCAGCCAACCCATGAGGCCCGCTTTCTTT.

This clonotype was detected only a few times. The chain is built from TRBV2 and TRBJ2-7; a possible D gene is TRBD2 (5 bases). CDR1 is SNHLY, CDR2 FYNNEI, per germline. The ends were cut back, 6 bases at V and 0 bases at J, with 9 bases in the middle. This CDR3 contains 13 residues. CDR3 loop: CASRVASSYEQYF. CDR3 DNA: TGTGCCAGCAGAGTAGCGAGCTCCTACGAGCAGTACTTC.

This clonotype was picked up a small number of times. This chain links TRBV9 with TRBJ2-3, with 11 positions matching TRBD2. CDR1 is SGDLS, CDR2 YYNGEE, per germline. The V and J ends lost 3 bases and 3 bases, in that order; junction bases with no gene match: 3. The CDR3 contains 15 residues. In nucleotides, the CDR3 is TGTGCCAGCAGCGGGGGACTAGCGGCGACAGATACGCAGTATTTT. It is translated as CASSGGLAATDTQYF.

This clonotype has a handful of counts. The V call is TRBV4-1, the J call TRBJ2-2; D is possibly TRBD1 or TRBD2 (5 bases each). CDR1 is MGHRA and CDR2 is YSYEKL in the germline V gene. The CDR3 loop spans 16 amino acids. Between the trimmed V and J ends, which lost 4 bases and 7 bases, there was a span of 19 bases. The CDR3 here is CASSRTLGDVNGELFF. DNA of the CDR3: TGCGCCAGCAGCCGTACCTTGGGGGATGTTAACGGGGAGCTGTTTTTT.

This clonotype has a handful of counts. The chain uses TRBV9 and TRBJ2-7, with D possibly called TRBD1 or TRBD2 (5 bases each). Germline V gene data show CDR1 as SGDLS and CDR2 as YYNGEE. V was cut by 9 bases and J by 5 bases, with 21 bases left in between. CDR3 length equals 14 residues. CDR3 DNA sequence: TGTGCCATACCCGGGACGGTCCCTCCTGACGAGCAGTACTTC. Its translation: CAIPGTVPPDEQYF.

This clonotype showed up just a few times. The chain links TRBV5-1 to TRBJ2-6; D not certain. The CDR3 has 19 amino acids. The V gene lost 0 bases and the J gene lost 2 bases, with 18 bases spanning the gap. Germline V gene lookup returns CDR1 SGHRS and CDR2 YFSETQ. The CDR3 DNA reads TGCGCCAGCAGCTTGGCCTTGATAGGAATAGGGACTGGGGCCAACGTCCTGACTTTC. It yields the protein CASSLALIGIGTGANVLTF.

Ten or more counts support this clonotype. The V and J genes are TRBV4-2 and TRBJ2-1; D not certain. The CDR3 is 12 amino acids. With 4 bases removed from V and 6 bases from J, the gap between germline ends came to 7 bases. Germline assignment: CDR1 LGHNA and CDR2 YNFKEQ. CDR3 coding DNA: TGTGCCAGCAGCCCTGCCGTCAATGAGCAGTTCTTC. This sequence encodes CASSPAVNEQFF.

This clonotype has more than one count but fewer than ten. The genes are TRBV5-4 and TRBJ1-2; no reliable D call. The CDR3 loop spans 14 amino acids. With 2 bases removed from V and 3 bases from J, the gap between germline ends came to 11 bases. Looked up from germline, CDR1 is SGHNT and CDR2 is YYREEE (reference sequence). In DNA form, the CDR3 reads TGTGCCAGCAGCTTATCTGACACACACTATGGCTACACCTTC. Protein product: CASSLSDTHYGYTF.

About this clonotype itself: An end of the junction differs from the germline gene, which may be a read error. This sequence joins TRBV25-1 and TRBJ1-5; no definite D call. This CDR3 has 15 residues. In germline, CDR1 is MGHDK, CDR2 SYGVNS. CDR3 DNA: TGTGCCAGCAGTGAATATGAAGGGCACAATCGGCCCCAGCATTTT. Translating gives CASSEYEGHNRPQHF.

This chain links TRBV3-1 with TRBJ2-7, with D hard to call. Trimming left V 3 bases short and J 7 bases short, with 19 bases between. CDR3 length: 15 residues. Germline V CDR1 and CDR2: LGHDT, YNNKEL (reference sequence). The CDR3 bases are TGTGCCAGCAGCCAGAAAAGGAACATCGCAGGTGAGCAGTACTTC. Its translation is CASSQKRNIAGEQYF.

This clonotype was detected only a few times. The chain links TRBV20-1 to TRBJ1-2; TRBD1 matches at 9 bases. The V gene end was trimmed by 5 bases and the J gene end by 2 bases; junction bases not matched to a gene: 12. The CDR3 length is 16 residues. Per the germline V gene, CDR1 is DFQATT and CDR2 is SNEGSKA (reference sequence). CDR3 region: CSAPLKAQGANYGYTF. As DNA, the CDR3 is TGCAGTGCTCCTCTAAAGGCACAGGGGGCAAACTATGGCTACACCTTC.

The rearrangement uses TRBV2 and TRBJ2-3; 7 positions agree with TRBD2. The germline V gene has CDR1 SNHLY and CDR2 FYNNEI. Trimming cost V 7 bases and J 5 bases; bases outside gene matches: 9. The CDR3 sequence is 14 residues long. For the CDR3, the DNA is TGTGCCAGCAACGGCAAGCGGGAAGTAGATACGCAGTATTTT. This codes for CASNGKREVDTQYF.

This chain joins TRBV20-1 and TRBJ2-5, with 8 bases lining up with TRBD2. CDR1 is DFQATT and CDR2 is SNEGSKA in the germline V gene (reference sequence). V shed 5 bases and J 5 bases; nucleotides not matched to a gene: 7. The CDR3 is 13 residues long. The chain's CDR3 is CSAEKRGWETQYF. The CDR3 DNA sequence: TGCAGTGCTGAGAAGCGGGGGTGGGAGACCCAGTACTTC.

This chain uses TRBV27 with TRBJ2-7, with a weak D call TRBD2 (6 bases). Trimming took 6 bases from V and 8 from J, leaving 20 bases between them. The CDR3 contains 14 residues. The germline gives CDR1 MNHEY, CDR2 SMNVEV (reference sequence). CDR3 sequence reads: CASSPAGTRSKQYF. CDR3 DNA: TGTGCCAGCAGCCCTGCCGGGACTCGGAGCAAGCAGTACTTC.

This clonotype was picked up a small number of times. The V gene is TRBV7-8, the J gene TRBJ1-2; TRBD1 matches at 9 bases. The V gene's germline CDR1 is SGHVS and CDR2 FQNEAQ. Losses at the gene ends were 5 bases for V and 2 bases for J; bases not matched to a gene: 6. The CDR3 has 15 amino acids. CDR3 protein: CASSLGTGRNYGYTF. The CDR3 nucleotides read TGTGCCAGCAGCCTGGGGACAGGGCGGAACTATGGCTACACCTTC.

This rearrangement joins TRBV9 to TRBJ2-5; 8 bases are shared with TRBD1. V shed 0 bases and J 11 bases; nucleotides not matched to a gene: 12. The CDR3 contains 15 residues. Germline assignment: CDR1 SGDLS and CDR2 YYNGEE. The CDR3 coding sequence is TGTGCCAGCAGCGTAGCGGCAGGGGGCTACTACAAGCAGTACTTC. It encodes CASSVAAGGYYKQYF.

The CDR3 loop reads CASSSGTGKNTEAFF. The CDR3 DNA reads TGCGCCAGCAGCTCCGGGACTGGGAAAAACACTGAAGCTTTCTTT. The V gene is TRBV5-1, the J gene TRBJ1-1, with a tentative D call TRBD1 (5 bases). V lost 3 bases to trimming and J lost 2 bases, with 14 bases between them. In germline, CDR1 is SGHRS, CDR2 YFSETQ. The CDR3 totals 15 residues.

The chain couples TRBV20-1 to TRBJ1-5, with a tentative D call TRBD1 (5 bases). The germline V gene has CDR1 DFQATT and CDR2 SNEGSKA (reference sequence). V lost 3 bases and J lost 0, with 18 bases in between. The CDR3 extends over 17 amino acids. In DNA, the CDR3 is TGCAGTGCTAGTATGGGGGTCGGGGACCATAGCAATCAGCCCCAGCATTTT. This encodes CSASMGVGDHSNQPQHF.

A few counts support this clonotype. The gene calls are TRBV20-1 and TRBJ2-1; 11 positions agree with TRBD2. V dropped 3 bases and J dropped 9; count of bases not matched to a gene: 4. The CDR3 has 13 amino acids. Germline assignment: CDR1 DFQATT and CDR2 SNEGSKA (reference sequence). CDR3: CSARTSGKSEQFF. The CDR3 DNA follows: TGCAGTGCTAGGACTAGCGGGAAGAGTGAGCAGTTCTTC.

The sample holds a few counts of this clonotype. The chain has TRBV27 and TRBJ1-1, with D possibly matching TRBD1 (5 bases). The V end was cut by 4 bases, the J end by 5 bases, with 17 bases between. Germline CDR1 is MNHEY and CDR2 is SMNVEV (reference sequence). CDR3 length: 15 amino acids. The CDR3 here is CASSSRDHSGTEAFF. The CDR3 region has the DNA TGTGCCAGCAGTTCCCGGGACCACTCGGGGACTGAAGCTTTCTTT.

On this clonotype itself: A much larger clone sits a single nucleotide away, making a read error possible. The chain has TRBV3-1 and TRBJ2-1, with D possibly being TRBD2 (7 bases). The CDR3 contains 15 residues. Germline CDR1 and CDR2: LGHDT and YNNKEL (reference sequence). Between the trimmed V and J ends, which lost 1 base and 10 bases, there was a span of 17 bases. CDR3 loop: CASSQAEGGPKEQFF. CDR3 nucleotides: TGTGCCAGCAGCCAAGCGGAGGGGGGGCCAAAGGAGCAGTTCTTC.

This clonotype was detected only a few times. The chain is built from TRBV10-2 and TRBJ2-5, with unresolved D. V was pared by 7 bases and J by 5 bases, with 14 bases between. The CDR3 contains 13 residues. From germline, CDR1 is WSHSY and CDR2 SAAADI. CDR3 DNA sequence: TGCGCCAGCAAAGGCTCCCGGCTGGAGACCCAGTACTTC. Translation: CASKGSRLETQYF.

This clonotype was found a few times. The rearrangement joins TRBV3-1 to TRBJ1-2, with a possible D match to TRBD1 (5 bases). Per the germline V gene, CDR1 is LGHDT and CDR2 is YNNKEL (reference sequence). CDR3 size: 15 residues. The germline V and J ends were trimmed by 4 bases and 5 bases, with 17 bases remaining between them. CDR3 sequence (DNA): TGTGCCAGCAGCCGAGGGACGTCAGAACCTTATGGCTACACCTTC. Translating gives CASSRGTSEPYGYTF. The full variable domain, in which reference TRBV3-1 and TRBJ1-2 provide the parts outside the CDR3, is DTAVSQTPKYLVTQMGNDKSIKCEQNLGHDTMYWYKQDSKKFLKIMFSYNNKELIINETVPNRFSPKSPDKAHLNLHINSLELGDSAVYFCASSRGTSEPYGYTFGSGTRLTVV.

V usage is TRBV12-3 or TRBV12-4 and J usage is TRBJ2-5, with a weak D call TRBD2 (6 bases). Trimming removed 2 bases at V and 3 bases at J, with 13 bases between. This CDR3 contains 15 residues. In nucleotides, the CDR3 is TGTGCCAGCAGTTTACGCGCTAGCGAGGAAGAGACCCAGTACTTC. Its translation: CASSLRASEEETQYF.

Turning to this clonotype: The DNA is omitted, as the CDR3 cannot be located on it reliably, and the CDR3 follows TCRdb's listing. The chain joins TRBV7-5 to TRBJ2-7. TRBV7-5 is classified as a pseudogene. The CDR3 spans 18 amino acids, including both terminal residues. This CDR3 reads CISVSEAAVFFLGNEQYF.